This T cell receptor beta chain was profiled in a study of T cells in Graves' hyperthyroidism and ophthalmopathy. For the study at large: Upon initial diagnosis and before any treatment, peripheral blood was collected.

Study-level points and caveats: Most thyroid clonotypes expanded above 0.001 appeared in blood too.

For ophthalmopathy patients, the Clinical Activity Score was at least 3 and the NOSPECS grade at least 4; duration was under 3 months. This CDR3 contains 16 residues. Germline values: CDR1 SEHNR, CDR2 FQNEAQ (reference sequence). After removal of 6 bases from V and 7 bases from J, the junction contained 14 bases not matched to a gene. The CDR3 regions of TCR beta were amplified from RNA transcripts. HTBI primers drove first-round RT-PCR of the TCR CDR3. TCRdb fed the multiplex PCR reads into MiXCR, producing one record per CDR3 protein. The sample holds roughly 650,000 distinct CDR3 sequences, roughly 16% seen once. About this clonotype itself: What it binds is not known.

V and J are TRBV7-9 and TRBJ2-5; 10 positions match TRBD1. The sequencing input was blood. The receptor's source is a woman in her forties with Graves' ophthalmopathy. CDR3 sequence (DNA): TGTGCCAGCAGACCCCGCGGGACAGGGGATAAGGGGACCCAGTACTTC. Translating gives CASRPRGTGDKGTQYF.